The present T cell receptor (beta chain) was sequenced within a study of T cell responses to AZD1222 COVID-19 vaccine. Study-level points and caveats: Unmutated variant regions are reportedly targeted by nearly half of spike-specific TCRs. Donors skewed white British and female; clonal diversity was possibly underestimated. Baseline testing showed seropositivity in only a handful of AZD1222 recipients.

The assay was immunoSEQ multiplex PCR, and TCRdb's table has in-frame clones only and misses some. The sample yields about 130,000 clones, roughly nine tenths seen once. Timing groups of about 4 and about 12 weeks for second doses were pooled. Deletions cut 3 bases from V and 6 bases from J, with 12 bases between. Germline V gives CDR1 KGHSH, CDR2 LQKENI. The CDR3 has 14 residues. Concerning this clone: Its target is unknown.

The V and J genes are TRBV18 and TRBJ2-1; TRBD2 might be the D (6 bases). This receptor was identified in an adult who received the AZD1222 COVID-19 vaccine. Here the sequenced sample was peripheral blood, taken 28 days after the second AZD1222 dose. CDR3 sequence: CASSPSGEFNEQFF. CDR3 in DNA: TGTGCCAGCTCACCTAGCGGAGAATTCAATGAGCAGTTCTTC.